This T cell receptor beta chain was found in a study of vaccination and CD4 T cells after COVID-19. The treatment is: approximately 11-day PBMC culture with coronavirus spike peptide pools or control peptides (ViraFEST assay). Germline assignment: CDR1 LNHDA and CDR2 SQIVND (reference sequence). V lost 5 bases and J lost 6, with 16 bases in between. This CDR3 is 14 amino acids long. The Oncomine TCR Beta short-read assay was applied to DNA of cultured CD4+ T cells. MiXCR, run by TCRdb on the PCR reads, gives a single entry per CDR3 protein. This sample has around 10,000 distinct CDR3 sequences; 60% occur once, and the top ten carry less than 20%. This clonotype was found a few times. Its antigen is as yet unknown.

The input for sequencing was cultured CD4+ T cells from blood, taken after SARS-CoV-2 vaccination. The clonotype comes from a human donor with COVID-19. The rearrangement uses TRBV19 and TRBJ1-2, with D tentatively TRBD1 (5 bases). CDR3 loop: CASSRGGPGDGYTF. Written as DNA, the CDR3 is TGTGCCAGTAGTCGGGGCGGCCCTGGGGATGGCTACACCTTC. Variable domain in full (rest from reference TRBV19 and TRBJ1-2): DGGITQSPKYLFRKEGQNVTLSCEQNLNHDAMYWYRQDPGQGLRLIYYSQIVNDFQKGDIAEGYSVSREKKESFPLTVTSAQKNPTAFYLCASSRGGPGDGYTFGSGTRLTVV.